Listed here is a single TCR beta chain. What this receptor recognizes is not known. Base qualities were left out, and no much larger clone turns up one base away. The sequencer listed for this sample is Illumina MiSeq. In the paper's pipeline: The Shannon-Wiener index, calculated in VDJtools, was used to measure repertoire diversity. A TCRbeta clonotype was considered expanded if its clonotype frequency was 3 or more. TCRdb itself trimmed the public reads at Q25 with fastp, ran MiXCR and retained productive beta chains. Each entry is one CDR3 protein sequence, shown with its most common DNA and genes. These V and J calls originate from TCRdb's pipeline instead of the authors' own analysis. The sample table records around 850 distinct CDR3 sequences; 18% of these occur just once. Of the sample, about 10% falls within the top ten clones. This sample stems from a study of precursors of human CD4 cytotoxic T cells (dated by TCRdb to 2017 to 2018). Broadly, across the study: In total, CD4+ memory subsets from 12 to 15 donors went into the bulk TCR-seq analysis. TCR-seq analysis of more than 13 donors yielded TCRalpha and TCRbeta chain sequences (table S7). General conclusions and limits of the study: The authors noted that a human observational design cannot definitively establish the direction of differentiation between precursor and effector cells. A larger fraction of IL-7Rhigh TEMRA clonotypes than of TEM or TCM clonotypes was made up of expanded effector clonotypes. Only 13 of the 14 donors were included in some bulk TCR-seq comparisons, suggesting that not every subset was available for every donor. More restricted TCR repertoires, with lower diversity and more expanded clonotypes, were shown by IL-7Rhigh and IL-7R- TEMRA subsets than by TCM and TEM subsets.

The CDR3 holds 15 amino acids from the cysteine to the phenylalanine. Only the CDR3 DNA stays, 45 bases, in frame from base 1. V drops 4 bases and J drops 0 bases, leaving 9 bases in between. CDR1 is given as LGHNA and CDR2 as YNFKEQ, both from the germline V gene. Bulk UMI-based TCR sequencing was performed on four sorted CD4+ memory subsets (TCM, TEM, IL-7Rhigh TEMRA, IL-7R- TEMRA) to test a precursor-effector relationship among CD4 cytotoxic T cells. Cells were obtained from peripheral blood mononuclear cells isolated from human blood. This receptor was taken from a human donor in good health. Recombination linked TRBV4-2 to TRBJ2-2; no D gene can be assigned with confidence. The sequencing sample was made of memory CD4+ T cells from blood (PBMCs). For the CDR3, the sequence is CASSRPSPNTGELFF. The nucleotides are TGTGCCAGCAGCCGACCATCACCGAACACCGGGGAGCTGTTTTTT.